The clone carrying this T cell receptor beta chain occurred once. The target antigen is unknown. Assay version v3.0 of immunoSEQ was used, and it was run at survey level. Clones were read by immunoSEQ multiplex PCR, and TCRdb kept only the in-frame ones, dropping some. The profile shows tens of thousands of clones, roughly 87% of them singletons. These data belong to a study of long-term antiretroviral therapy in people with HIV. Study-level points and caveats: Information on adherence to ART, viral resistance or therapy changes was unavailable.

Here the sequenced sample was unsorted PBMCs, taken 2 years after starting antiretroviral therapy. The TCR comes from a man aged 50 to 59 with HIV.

The CDR3 region is CASRKGGTEAFF. The CDR3 DNA sequence: TGCGCCAGCAGGAAGGGTGGCACTGAAGCTTTCTTT. V is TRBV5-1 and J is TRBJ1-1; no clear D gene. The CDR3 spans 12 residues. V was trimmed by 5 bases and J by 4 bases, leaving 9 bases between them. Germline CDR1 SGHRS, CDR2 YFSETQ.